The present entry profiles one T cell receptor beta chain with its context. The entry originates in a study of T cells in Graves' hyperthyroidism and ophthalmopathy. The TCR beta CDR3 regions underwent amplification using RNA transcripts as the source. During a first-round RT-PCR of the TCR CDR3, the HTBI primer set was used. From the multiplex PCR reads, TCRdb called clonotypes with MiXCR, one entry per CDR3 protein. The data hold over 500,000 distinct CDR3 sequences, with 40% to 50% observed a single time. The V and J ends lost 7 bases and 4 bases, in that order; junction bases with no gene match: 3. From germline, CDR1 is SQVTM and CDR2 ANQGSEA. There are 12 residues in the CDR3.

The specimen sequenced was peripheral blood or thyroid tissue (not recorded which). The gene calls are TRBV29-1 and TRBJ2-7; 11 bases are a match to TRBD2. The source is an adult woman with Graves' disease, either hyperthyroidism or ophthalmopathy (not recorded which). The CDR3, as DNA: TGCAGCGACACTAGCGGGAGTTACGAGCAGTACTTC. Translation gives CSDTSGSYEQYF.